This entry concerns a single T cell receptor beta chain. As yet, its antigen is unknown. Sequencing ends 3 residues short of the CDR3 end; the germline J gene provides the rest. Profiling relied on immunoSEQ multiplex PCR, and the TCRdb table lists in-frame clones only, not all of them. The sample data list roughly 26,000 clones. From germline, CDR1 is KGHSH and CDR2 LQKENI. The CDR3 has 15 residues. This sample is part of a study of TET2 disruption in CD19-targeted CAR T cells. Sample treatment: autologous CTL019 cells: CD19 CAR with 4-1BB and CD3 zeta domains. The CD19 CAR included TCR zeta plus 4-1BB costimulatory signaling. The starting T cells for CTL019 came from a peripheral blood leukapheresis.

The rearrangement links TRBV18 to TRBJ1-1, with 7 bases matching TRBD1. This TCR was recovered from a man aged 70-80 years with chronic lymphocytic leukemia. Sequenced material: CD8- CAR+ T cells sorted from cultured blood T cells, taken for CD19 CAR T cell therapy. Specified subset: CD8-negative CAR-positive T cells from the infusion product. CDR3 sequence reads: CASSDLQGHQETAFF. CDR3 DNA, as far as it was read: TGTGCCAGCTCAGACCTACAGGGGCATCAAGAGACA.